This paragraph covers one TCR beta chain sequence. As yet, its antigen is unknown. The identical CDR3 is also encoded by other nucleotide sequences in the sample. This specimen belongs to a study of T cell responses to AZD1222 COVID-19 vaccine. Study-wide results and caveats: Following two doses of AZD1222, Spike-specific TCR breadth and depth rose. The peak T cell response came first, and repertoires were sampled only after it. At baseline, just five to seven AZD1222 recipients tested seropositive.

The germline V gene encodes CDR1 MGHRA and CDR2 YSYEKL. Trimming removed 4 bases from V and 4 bases from J; junction bases left unmatched: 6. This CDR3 has 14 residues. Libraries were prepared by immunoSEQ multiplex PCR; TCRdb keeps only in-frame clonotypes and omits some of them. This sample has some 140,000 clones, with under 95% found just once. The TCR comes from an adult in good health. The chain employs TRBV4-1 and TRBJ2-7, with TRBD1 identical over 8 bases. The sample consisted of peripheral blood, taken on day 0 of AZD1222 vaccination. In nucleotides, the CDR3 is TGCGCCAGCAGCCTTGGACAGGGTAGGTACGAGCAGTACTTC. It yields the protein CASSLGQGRYEQYF.